This T cell receptor (beta chain) was captured in a study of blood T cell repertoires in COVID-19. Study context: Acute and convalescent COVID-19 samples came from the United States, Italy and Spain. The analysed material was cDNA or gDNA that came from T cells, B-cell-depleted T cells, or PBMCs.

A word on this clone: Its ends do not fully match the called genes, so a read error is possible.

Germline loops: CDR1 GTSNPN, CDR2 SVGIG (reference sequence). The CDR3 extends over 13 amino acids. Original handling: Nucleated cell counts were estimated from reference gene primer amplification. Sequencing was performed with immunoSEQ multiplex PCR; in TCRdb, only in-frame clones are kept and a portion is missing. For V, J and clone size, that table is used; D and trimming come from the DNA. The table records approximately 340,000 clones, around four fifths of them present only once. This clonotype was obtained from a man aged 25-45 years with active or convalescent COVID-19. V gene TRBV30 combines with J gene TRBJ1-2; 10 bases line up with TRBD1. The sample taken for sequencing was peripheral blood. The CDR3 DNA reads as TGTGCCTGGAGTGTACGGGGGACAGGGGCTCGCGGCTTC. Amino acid sequence: CAWSVRGTGARGF.